This entry features one T cell receptor beta chain sequence. TCRdb analysed the 5' RACE reads with MiXCR anew, one entry per CDR3 protein. The sample has tens of thousands of distinct CDR3 sequences, approximately 30% seen once. V shed 4 bases, J shed 10 bases, and the junction held 8 bases outside the gene matches. CDR1 PRHDT and CDR2 FYEKMQ come from the germline V gene (reference sequence). The CDR3 loop spans 14 amino acids. The receptor's source is a female donor with breast cancer. This sequence joins TRBV13 and TRBJ2-1, with 9 bases identical to TRBD2. Sequencing was carried out using tumor-infiltrating memory CD4+ T cells sorted from the breast tumor. Subset indicated: memory CD4+ T cells, CD4+CD45RO+CD25-. The CDR3 DNA follows: TGTGCCAGCAGCTATCAAGCGGGAGGATGGGAGCAGTTCTTC. This gives the protein CASSYQAGGWEQFF.